One sample yielded the 31 T cell receptor beta chains listed below, sequenced in a study of cytomegalovirus exposure and HLA in healthy donors. PCR amplification relied on 60 Vbeta primers (plus 13 Jbeta primers). Profiled with immunoSEQ multiplex PCR; TCRdb holds only in-frame clones, not every one. Here the sample spans approximately 100,000 clones, almost 80% being singletons. Input material: PBMCs. The receptors stem from a middle-aged man in good health and CMV-seropositive.

This clone appeared once. CDR3 bases: TGTGCCAGCAGCTTATTTAGCGTAGACAATGAGCAGTTCTTC. It yields the protein CASSLFSVDNEQFF. The rearrangement links TRBV7-9 to TRBJ2-1; D might be TRBD2 (5 bases). The CDR3 sequence is 14 residues long. Germline V CDR1 and CDR2: SEHNR, FQNEAQ (reference sequence). Trimming cost V 2 bases and J 5 bases, with 10 bases left between them.

Remarks on this clone: An end of the junction does not agree with germline; a read error may underlie this. CDR3 amino acids: CATSREKVNSGELFF. Here the CDR3 DNA reads TGTGCCACCAGCAGAGAAAAAGTCAACAGCGGGGAGCTGTTTTTT. The chain uses TRBV15 and TRBJ2-2; D unclear. From germline, CDR1 is LNHNV and CDR2 YYDKDF (reference sequence). This CDR3 region has 15 residues.

The chain is built from TRBV9 and TRBJ2-1; D is perhaps TRBD1 (5 bases). CDR3 length equals 14 residues. The V end was cut by 6 bases, the J end by 7 bases, with 17 bases between. CDR1 and CDR2 (germline): SGDLS, YYNGEE. The chain's CDR3 is CASTKNSRVNEQFF. The CDR3 DNA follows: TGTGCCAGCACAAAGAACTCCAGGGTTAATGAGCAGTTCTTC.

This chain uses TRBV6-5 with TRBJ1-1, with a possible D match to TRBD1 (6 bases). The V end was cut by 2 bases, the J end by 4 bases, with 8 bases between. Looked up from germline, CDR1 is MNHEY and CDR2 is SVGAGI. The CDR3 is 13 amino acids. CDR3 loop: CASSYDRSTEAFF. CDR3 bases: TGTGCCAGCAGTTACGACAGGAGCACTGAAGCTTTCTTT.

V gene TRBV27 combines with J gene TRBJ2-1, with 14 bases aligning to TRBD2. There are 15 residues in the CDR3. CDR1 MNHEY and CDR2 SMNVEV come from the germline V gene (reference sequence). Trimming at V came to 6 bases and at J to 7 bases, leaving 5 bases not matched to a gene. The CDR3 loop is CASRAGTSGRNEQFF. CDR3 sequence (DNA): TGTGCCAGCAGGGCCGGGACTAGCGGGAGAAATGAGCAGTTCTTC.

The chain uses TRBV10-3 and TRBJ2-2, with 11 bases matching TRBD1. In germline, CDR1 is ENHRY, CDR2 SYGVKD. This CDR3 comprises 15 residues. With V trimmed by 3 bases and J by 6 bases, 3 bases remained unmatched. CDR3 coding DNA: TGTGCCATCAGTGAACCGGGACAGGGGGCCGGGGAGCTGTTTTTT. Protein: CAISEPGQGAGELFF.

In the case of this clone: This specimen includes other DNA sequences encoding the same CDR3. V usage is TRBV6-1 and J usage is TRBJ2-5, with D possibly being TRBD1 (5 bases). The CDR3 runs to 13 residues. CDR1 is MNHNS and CDR2 is SASEGT in the germline V gene. Trimming left V 9 bases short and J 1 base short, with 12 bases between. The CDR3 here is CASVRQFQETQYF. In nucleotides, the CDR3 is TGTGCCAGTGTTAGACAGTTCCAAGAGACCCAGTACTTC.

This clone came up once. This chain connects TRBV20-1 to TRBJ2-3; perhaps TRBD1 as D (6 bases). Germline CDR1 DFQATT, CDR2 SNEGSKA (reference sequence). V was clipped by 5 bases and J by 6 bases, with 9 bases between them. The CDR3 is 11 amino acids. Here the CDR3 DNA reads TGCAGTGCTGGGGGCTCCGATACGCAGTATTTT. Its translation: CSAGGSDTQYF.

The gene calls are TRBV7-2 and TRBJ2-3; D not certain. Germline CDR1 is SGHTA and CDR2 is FQGNSA. The CDR3 length is 12 residues. Trimming took off 6 bases at V and 4 bases at J, with 8 bases between the two ends. The CDR3 reads CASSLPPDTQYF. In DNA, the CDR3 is TGTGCCAGCAGTCTCCCTCCAGATACGCAGTATTTT.

The chain couples TRBV19 to TRBJ2-6; 8 bases are shared with TRBD1. Germline trimming cut 5 bases from V and 0 bases from J; bases unmatched to any gene: 3. The CDR3 has 16 amino acids. Germline V lookup: CDR1 LNHDA, CDR2 SQIVND (reference sequence). CDR3 protein: CASSLTGGSGANVLTF. The CDR3 coding sequence is TGTGCCAGTAGTCTAACAGGGGGCTCTGGGGCCAACGTCCTGACTTTC.

The chain recombines TRBV18 with TRBJ2-5; weak D call: TRBD1 (6 bases). Germline V lookup: CDR1 KGHSH, CDR2 LQKENI. V dropped 3 bases and J dropped 5 bases, with 13 bases sitting between them. The CDR3 loop spans 14 amino acids. The CDR3 region is CASSPKQGGETQYF. Here the CDR3 DNA reads TGTGCCAGCTCACCCAAACAGGGTGGGGAGACCCAGTACTTC.

V is TRBV27 and J is TRBJ2-7; 12 bases match TRBD2. CDR1 MNHEY and CDR2 SMNVEV come from the germline V gene (reference sequence). Trimming cost V 2 bases and J 5 bases; bases outside gene matches: 10. This CDR3 spans 17 amino acids. The CDR3 bases are TGTGCCAGCAGTTTAATCCTAGCGGGAGGGCAGGGGAACGAGCAGTACTTC. Its protein product is CASSLILAGGQGNEQYF.

The chain joins TRBV30 to TRBJ2-2; D remains unclear. Per the germline V gene, CDR1 is GTSNPN and CDR2 is SVGIG (reference sequence). The CDR3 totals 15 residues. The V gene lost 3 bases and the J gene lost 3 bases, with 14 bases spanning the gap. The CDR3 nucleotides read TGTGCCTGGAGCCCCCGCGGAGCCGACACCGGGGAGCTGTTTTTT. Amino acids: CAWSPRGADTGELFF. Using reference TRBV30 and TRBJ2-2 for the parts outside the CDR3, the full variable domain is SQTIHQWPATLVQPVGSPLSLECTVEGTSNPNLYWYRQAAGRGLQLLFYSVGIGQISSEVPQNLSASRPQDRQFILSSKKLLLSDSGFYLCAWSPRGADTGELFFGEGSRLTVL.

This clone was observed once. This chain connects TRBV29-1 to TRBJ2-7, with D perhaps TRBD2 (5 bases). The CDR3 loop spans 11 amino acids. V was clipped by 4 bases and J by 3 bases, with 7 bases between them. Germline loops: CDR1 SQVTM, CDR2 ANQGSEA. This CDR3 is CSVAGNYEQYF. The CDR3 DNA follows: TGCAGCGTTGCGGGGAACTACGAGCAGTACTTC.

The chain's CDR3 is CASRPRQGARETQYF. CDR3 sequence (DNA): TGTGCCAGCAGGCCCCGACAGGGGGCGCGGGAGACCCAGTACTTC. The rearrangement uses TRBV2 and TRBJ2-5, with 10 bases identical to TRBD1. The germline CDR1 and CDR2 sequences are SNHLY and FYNNEI. The CDR3 runs to 15 residues. The J segment lost 5 bases and the V segment lost 6 bases, leaving 9 bases of the junction unmatched.

The chain recombines TRBV4-3 with TRBJ2-1, with 8 bases that match TRBD2. V dropped 5 bases and J dropped 2; count of bases not matched to a gene: 8. This CDR3 spans 16 amino acids. Germline V gene lookup returns CDR1 LGHNA and CDR2 YSLEER. CDR3 DNA sequence: TGCGCCAGCAGCACCACTAGCGGTCCTACCTACAATGAGCAGTTCTTC. It specifies CASSTTSGPTYNEQFF.

In this sample, this clone turned up a few times. The J gene is TRBJ2-7, the V gene TRBV6-1, with a possible D match to TRBD1 (6 bases). The germline V gene encodes CDR1 MNHNS and CDR2 SASEGT. The CDR3 consists of 11 residues. V lost 8 bases to trimming and J lost 3 bases, with 8 bases between them. CDR3 DNA: TGTGCCAGCGGGGACAACTACGAGCAGTACTTC. This codes for CASGDNYEQYF.

The chain has TRBV30 and TRBJ2-6; D gene uncertain. Germline lookup yields CDR1 GTSNPN and CDR2 SVGIG (reference sequence). The CDR3 is 13 amino acids. The germline V and J ends were trimmed by 4 bases and 7 bases, with 11 bases remaining between them. The CDR3 region has the DNA TGTGCCTGGAAAGCATCTAGAGCCAACGTCCTGACTTTC. This encodes CAWKASRANVLTF.

This chain links TRBV30 with TRBJ2-7; 7 bases fit TRBD1. Germline V gene lookup returns CDR1 GTSNPN and CDR2 SVGIG (reference sequence). V dropped 3 bases and J dropped 2; count of bases not matched to a gene: 13. The CDR3 is 16 amino acids. CDR3 DNA sequence: TGTGCCTGGAGCGGACCCGACAGGGCCCCGACCTACGAGCAGTACTTC. Translating gives CAWSGPDRAPTYEQYF.

This chain connects TRBV18 to TRBJ1-1, with TRBD1 identical over 9 bases. V lost 5 bases and J lost 5; bases outside the gene matches: 9. The CDR3 is made up of 15 amino acids. Germline V gene lookup returns CDR1 KGHSH and CDR2 LQKENI. The CDR3 DNA reads as TGTGCCAGCTCAAGGGAACAGGGGGCGCGGACTGAAGCTTTCTTT. This encodes CASSREQGARTEAFF.

This chain joins TRBV2 and TRBJ2-4, with 15 bases matching TRBD2. CDR1 and CDR2 from the germline V gene are SNHLY and FYNNEI. V lost 3 bases, J lost 11 bases, and 17 bases stayed unmatched. The CDR3 is made up of 19 amino acids. The CDR3 DNA reads TGTGCCAGCAGTGATTTGCTTGGGACTAGCGGGAGGCCTCGGTTGGTTCAGTACTTC. Residues: CASSDLLGTSGRPRLVQYF.

The chain uses TRBV7-9 and TRBJ2-1; unclear D gene. V gave up 3 bases and J gave up 9 bases, with 12 bases separating them. In germline, CDR1 is SEHNR, CDR2 FQNEAQ (reference sequence). The CDR3 runs to 13 residues. DNA for the CDR3: TGTGCCAGCAGCTTTTCCCTCACGGGTGAGCAGTTCTTC. It is translated as CASSFSLTGEQFF.

The chain has TRBV7-3 and TRBJ2-2, with a tentative D call TRBD1 (6 bases). The germline CDR1 and CDR2 sequences are SGHTA and FQGTGA. The V end lost 3 bases, the J end lost 0 bases, and 8 bases lay between the germline ends. The CDR3 runs to 15 residues. The CDR3 region is CASSFGGANTGELFF. The CDR3 coding sequence is TGTGCCAGCAGCTTTGGGGGCGCGAACACCGGGGAGCTGTTTTTT. Looking up the rest from reference TRBV7-3 and TRBJ2-2 gives the full variable domain: GAGVSQTPSNKVTEKGKYVELRCDPISGHTALYWYRQSLGQGPEFLIYFQGTGAADDSGLPNDRFFAVRPEGSVSTLKIQRTERGDSAVYLCASSFGGANTGELFFGEGSRLTVL.

J is TRBJ1-1 and V is TRBV7-2; D not resolved. Germline V gene lookup returns CDR1 SGHTA and CDR2 FQGNSA. The CDR3 length is 12 residues. Trimming removed 3 bases from V and 1 base from J, with 3 bases in between. For the CDR3, the DNA is TGTGCCAGCAGCTTCGGGAACACTGAAGCTTTCTTT. Translated, it gives CASSFGNTEAFF.

This rearrangement joins TRBV30 to TRBJ2-2; 9 nucleotides match TRBD2. CDR1 and CDR2 from the germline V gene are GTSNPN and SVGIG (reference sequence). The CDR3 runs to 16 residues. V was pared by 0 bases and J by 6 bases, with 8 bases of the junction left unmatched. CDR3 nucleotides: TGTGCCTGGAGTGTACGTTTGGCGGGAGGGCCCGGGGAGCTGTTTTTT. It is translated as CAWSVRLAGGPGELFF.

V usage is TRBV7-2 and J usage is TRBJ2-2, with 7 positions matching TRBD2. Germline CDR1 SGHTA, CDR2 FQGNSA. The ends lost 5 bases at V and 0 bases at J; junction bases unmatched: 6. This CDR3 has 16 amino acids. Here the CDR3 reads CASSPPGLTNTGELFF. CDR3 nucleotides: TGTGCCAGCAGCCCCCCGGGACTAACGAACACCGGGGAGCTGTTTTTT.

The V and J genes are TRBV4-1 and TRBJ2-1; TRBD2 matches 15 bases. This CDR3 has 16 residues. Germline lookup yields CDR1 MGHRA and CDR2 YSYEKL. The V and J ends lost 2 bases and 5 bases, in that order; junction bases with no gene match: 1. CDR3 sequence (DNA): TGCGCCAGCAGCCAACGGACTAGCGGGAGGGACAATGAGCAGTTCTTC. Translation gives CASSQRTSGRDNEQFF.

The genes are TRBV25-1 and TRBJ2-4, with TRBD1 matching 7 bases. The germline V gene has CDR1 MGHDK and CDR2 SYGVNS. The length of the CDR3 is 14 residues. V was pared by 5 bases and J by 8 bases, with 9 bases of the junction left unmatched. The CDR3 bases are TGTGCCAGCAGTTGGGGACAGCGTATGGACATTCAGTACTTC. It codes for CASSWGQRMDIQYF.

The genes are TRBV21-1 and TRBJ1-2; TRBD1 is taken as the D call from the table, unchecked against the DNA. TRBV21-1 has pseudogene status. This CDR3 has 17 amino acids. CDR3 coding DNA: TGTGCCAGCAGCAAATCGGGGCAGGGGGCGCGTGTCTATGGCTACACCTTC. Amino acids: CASSKSGQGARVYGYTF.

The chain combines TRBV7-2 with TRBJ2-3; TRBD2 might be the D (6 bases). V dropped 1 base and J dropped 2 bases, with 10 bases sitting between them. The CDR3 is 15 residues long. Germline V gene sequence: CDR1 SGHTA, CDR2 FQGNSA. DNA of the CDR3: TGTGCCAGCAGCTTAGTGGGGGGATACACAGATACGCAGTATTTT. Translating gives CASSLVGGYTDTQYF.

This clone came up a few times. The chain carries TRBV11-2 and TRBJ1-4; D gene uncertain. The germline V gene has CDR1 SGHAT and CDR2 FQNNGV. CDR3 length: 14 residues. V shed 6 bases and J shed 6 bases, with 14 bases lying between them. CDR3: CASSSAGVDEKLFF. The CDR3 region has the DNA TGTGCCAGCAGTTCCGCGGGTGTTGATGAAAAACTGTTTTTT.